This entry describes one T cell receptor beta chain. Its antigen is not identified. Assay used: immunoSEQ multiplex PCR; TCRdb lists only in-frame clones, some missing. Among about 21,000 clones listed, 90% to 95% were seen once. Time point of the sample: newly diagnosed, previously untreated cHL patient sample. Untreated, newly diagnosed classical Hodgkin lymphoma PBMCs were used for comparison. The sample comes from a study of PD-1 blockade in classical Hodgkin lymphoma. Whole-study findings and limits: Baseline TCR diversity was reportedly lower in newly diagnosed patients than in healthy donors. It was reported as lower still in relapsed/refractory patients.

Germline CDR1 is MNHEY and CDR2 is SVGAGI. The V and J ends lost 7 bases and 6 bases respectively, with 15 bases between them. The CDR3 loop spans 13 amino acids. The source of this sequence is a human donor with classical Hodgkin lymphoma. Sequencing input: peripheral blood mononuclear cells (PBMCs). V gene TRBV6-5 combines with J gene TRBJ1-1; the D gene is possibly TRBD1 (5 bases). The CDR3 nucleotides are TGTGCCAGCAACCGGGGCCTAGTGTCTGAAGCTTTCTTT. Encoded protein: CASNRGLVSEAFF.